This T cell receptor beta chain was obtained from a study of shared clonotypes between healthy human individuals. Study-wide context: CD4 naive cells filled three plates per donor, CD4 memory three, CD8 naive two and CD8 memory one.

As to this clone: Its specificity is unknown.

The CDR3 has 17 amino acids. V was clipped by 5 bases and J by 0 bases; unmatched bases: 9. From germline, CDR1 is MNHEY and CDR2 SMNVEV (reference sequence). Study-wide results and caveats: Lower generation probabilities were found for non-shared clonotypes than for those shared by all four donors. Sharing across four donors was highest in naive CD4 (around 5%) and lowest in memory CD8 (roughly 0.4%).

The table came from immunoSEQ multiplex PCR; TCRdb's copy has only in-frame clones and leaves some out. The sample has some 2,500,000 clones; 80% to 95% are singletons. The sample comprised naive CD4+ T cells from PBMCs. Subset of the sample: CD45RA+ positively selected. This TCR was sampled from a man between 18 and 35 years old in good health. Some clones in this sample may be carry-over from other donors' samples. The V and J genes are TRBV27 and TRBJ2-4, with 8 bases fitting TRBD1. As DNA, the CDR3 is TGTGCCAGCAGTCCACTTTACAGGGGGATAGCCAAAAACATTCAGTACTTC. Its protein is CASSPLYRGIAKNIQYF.